The 26 T cell receptor beta chains below were found in one sample sequenced in a study of cytomegalovirus exposure and HLA in healthy donors. The PCR had 60 Vbeta and 13 Jbeta primers. Repertoires were generated with immunoSEQ multiplex PCR, while TCRdb's copy carries only in-frame clones and drops some. Counted here are roughly 93,000 clones, roughly 77% occurring once; the ten biggest clones make up 6% to 9.5%. The specimen sequenced was PBMCs. These receptors all stem from a man aged 25-40 years in good health and CMV-seronegative.

This clone was recorded a few times. This chain joins TRBV6-6 and TRBJ2-2; D not certain. The CDR3 loop spans 13 amino acids. Trimming shortened V by 4 bases and J by 8 bases, and 11 bases separated the two germline ends. Germline assignment: CDR1 MNHNY and CDR2 SVGAGI (reference sequence). The CDR3 region is CASSSAITGELFF. CDR3 coding DNA: TGTGCCAGCAGTTCCGCCATCACAGGGGAGCTGTTTTTT.

The chain combines TRBV19 with TRBJ1-2; TRBD1 aligns across 9 bases. Trimming at V came to 1 base and at J to 7 bases, leaving 7 bases not matched to a gene. The CDR3 is made up of 15 amino acids. Germline V gives CDR1 LNHDA, CDR2 SQIVND (reference sequence). CDR3 loop: CASSIVPDRGRGYTF. The CDR3 bases are TGTGCCAGTAGTATAGTCCCGGACAGGGGACGTGGCTACACCTTC.

In this sample, this clone turned up a few times. CDR3 coding DNA: TGCGCCAGCAGGGGGACACCTTATCAGCCCCAGCATTTT. It specifies CASRGTPYQPQHF. The chain employs TRBV4-1 and TRBJ1-5; perhaps TRBD1 as D (6 bases). With 6 bases removed from V and 5 bases from J, the gap between germline ends came to 11 bases. The CDR3 runs 13 residues. Germline assignment: CDR1 MGHRA and CDR2 YSYEKL.

V is TRBV5-8 and J is TRBJ1-1; unclear D gene. Trimming pared 5 bases from V and 2 bases from J, leaving 13 bases between. Germline V lookup: CDR1 SGHTS, CDR2 YDEGEE. This CDR3 contains 14 residues. CDR3 residues: CASRGVQLNTEAFF. The CDR3 DNA reads TGTGCCAGCAGGGGAGTACAGCTAAACACTGAAGCTTTCTTT.

This chain links TRBV2 with TRBJ2-7; 7 bases align to TRBD2. J lost 6 bases, V lost 8 bases, and 16 bases had no gene match. Germline V CDR1 and CDR2: SNHLY, FYNNEI. This CDR3 comprises 15 residues. The CDR3 sequence: CASGGLAGVVREQYF. Here the CDR3 DNA reads TGTGCCAGCGGCGGGTTGGCGGGAGTCGTCCGCGAGCAGTACTTC.

V and J are TRBV9 and TRBJ2-3, with D perhaps matching TRBD2 (6 bases). Between the trimmed V and J ends, which lost 0 bases and 0 bases, there was a span of 11 bases. Germline CDR1 and CDR2: SGDLS and YYNGEE. This CDR3 is built from 16 residues. The CDR3 DNA sequence: TGTGCCAGCAGCGTAGGTCCTGGGACTAGCACAGATACGCAGTATTTT. Translating it yields CASSVGPGTSTDTQYF.

The CDR3 DNA follows: TGTGCCAGCAGCTTAGGAGGGCCAGGGGCAGGCTACACCTTC. Its protein is CASSLGGPGAGYTF. V usage is TRBV7-6 and J usage is TRBJ1-2; D perhaps matches TRBD1 (6 bases). V was cut by 1 base and J by 8 bases, with 14 bases left in between. The CDR3 spans 14 residues. The germline V gene encodes CDR1 SGHVS and CDR2 FNYEAQ.

The J gene is TRBJ1-1, the V gene TRBV28, with 8 bases identical to TRBD1. The CDR3 is made up of 15 amino acids. Germline values: CDR1 MDHEN, CDR2 SYDVKM. V lost 3 bases, J lost 3 bases, and 6 bases stayed unmatched. CDR3 sequence reads: CASSFLRQGYTEAFF. The CDR3 DNA follows: TGTGCCAGCAGTTTCTTACGACAGGGGTACACTGAAGCTTTCTTT. The variable domain in full, with the rest retrieved from reference TRBV28 and TRBJ1-1, is DVKVTQSSRYLVKRTGEKVFLECVQDMDHENMFWYRQDPGLGLRLIYFSYDVKMKEKGDIPEGYSVSREKKERFSLILESASTNQTSMYLCASSFLRQGYTEAFFGQGTRLTVV.

This clone occurred many times. The J gene is TRBJ1-1, the V gene TRBV15, with D uncertain. CDR1 and CDR2 from the germline V gene are LNHNV and YYDKDF (reference sequence). V lost 0 bases and J 1 base, leaving 9 bases between the germline ends. The CDR3 spans 15 residues. CDR3 amino acids: CATSRDYAGNTEAFF. DNA of the CDR3: TGTGCCACCAGCAGAGACTACGCAGGGAACACTGAAGCTTTCTTT.

This rearrangement joins TRBV6-1 to TRBJ1-2, with D perhaps TRBD1 (6 bases). This CDR3 contains 16 residues. The germline V and J ends were trimmed by 0 bases and 0 bases, with 11 bases remaining between them. In germline, CDR1 is MNHNS, CDR2 SASEGT. CDR3 DNA: TGTGCCAGCAGTGAAGCTTGGGGGGGCTCTAACTATGGCTACACCTTC. Translating gives CASSEAWGGSNYGYTF.

This clone was observed a few times. V and J are TRBV5-4 and TRBJ2-7, with TRBD2 matching over 11 bases. Germline V gene sequence: CDR1 SGHNT, CDR2 YYREEE (reference sequence). The trim removed 4 bases at V and 10 bases at J, leaving 7 bases unmatched. The CDR3 runs 13 residues. Written as DNA, the CDR3 is TGTGCCAGCAGCCGCCGGACTAGCGGGTCTCAGTACTTC. Its translation: CASSRRTSGSQYF.

The J gene is TRBJ2-7, the V gene TRBV4-1, with 8 positions matching TRBD1. The germline gives CDR1 MGHRA, CDR2 YSYEKL. V shed 0 bases and J 2 bases; nucleotides not matched to a gene: 9. The CDR3 has 17 residues. This chain's CDR3 is CASSQDRIGQGPYEQYF. The CDR3 coding sequence is TGCGCCAGCAGCCAAGATCGGATCGGACAGGGTCCCTACGAGCAGTACTTC.

V gene TRBV2 combines with J gene TRBJ1-1; 10 positions agree with TRBD1. Germline CDR1 is SNHLY and CDR2 is FYNNEI. V lost 2 bases, J lost 0 bases, and 9 bases stayed unmatched. The CDR3 is 18 amino acids. The CDR3 region has the DNA TGTGCCAGCAGTGAACAGGGGACAGGGGTAGGAATGAACACTGAAGCTTTCTTT. Residues: CASSEQGTGVGMNTEAFF.

This clone was detected only a few times. This chain joins TRBV7-9 and TRBJ1-1; possibly TRBD1 for D (6 bases). The CDR3 contains 14 residues. Germline V lookup: CDR1 SEHNR, CDR2 FQNEAQ (reference sequence). V lost 4 bases and J lost 3, with 12 bases in between. CDR3 DNA: TGTGCCAGCAGCTATCAGGGGTGGGACACTGAAGCTTTCTTT. Amino acids: CASSYQGWDTEAFF.

This chain links TRBV30 with TRBJ1-3, with D possibly being TRBD1 (5 bases). Germline loops: CDR1 GTSNPN, CDR2 SVGIG (reference sequence). Trimming cost V 3 bases and J 8 bases, with 14 bases left between them. The CDR3 is made up of 13 amino acids. The CDR3, as DNA: TGTGCCTGGAGAATGGCAGGGTTGTACACCATATATTTT. Its translation is CAWRMAGLYTIYF.

The rearrangement links TRBV11-2 to TRBJ1-5, with D unclear. Germline CDR1 and CDR2: SGHAT and FQNNGV. Trimming took 0 bases from V and 7 from J, leaving 13 bases between them. The CDR3 loop spans 15 amino acids. The CDR3 loop is CASSLDFGVYQPQHF. For the CDR3, the DNA is TGTGCCAGCAGCTTAGATTTCGGGGTTTACCAGCCCCAGCATTTT. Supplemented by reference TRBV11-2 and TRBJ1-5, the full variable domain reads EAGVAQSPRYKIIEKRQSVAFWCNPISGHATLYWYQQILGQGPKLLIQFQNNGVVDDSQLPKDRFSAERLKGVDSTLKIQPAKLEDSAVYLCASSLDFGVYQPQHFGDGTRLSIL.

This clone has only a few counts. The chain carries TRBV19 and TRBJ1-1, with 7 bases lining up with TRBD1. The CDR3 has 15 amino acids. The J segment lost 4 bases and the V segment lost 6 bases, leaving 11 bases of the junction unmatched. Per germline, CDR1 LNHDA and CDR2 SQIVND (reference sequence). DNA for the CDR3: TGTGCCAGTAGGATGACAGGGAATCGGGTCACTGAAGCTTTCTTT. Protein: CASRMTGNRVTEAFF.

This chain links TRBV7-9 with TRBJ2-5; the D gene is possibly TRBD1 (6 bases). CDR1 is SEHNR, CDR2 FQNEAQ, per germline (reference sequence). The CDR3 length is 11 residues. The ends were cut back, 5 bases at V and 11 bases at J, with 12 bases in the middle. The CDR3 region has the DNA TGTGCCAGCAGCCGTCGAGGGGGACAGTACTTC. Its translation: CASSRRGGQYF.

The chain combines TRBV30 with TRBJ1-1, with a weak D call TRBD1 (6 bases). Per the germline V gene, CDR1 is GTSNPN and CDR2 is SVGIG (reference sequence). V lost 3 bases, J lost 1 base, and 18 bases lay in between. The CDR3 totals 16 residues. CDR3 region: CAWRHRLGTKNTEAFF. The CDR3 nucleotides read TGTGCCTGGAGACACCGCCTGGGGACAAAGAACACTGAAGCTTTCTTT. The full variable domain, completed using reference TRBV30 and TRBJ1-1, is SQTIHQWPATLVQPVGSPLSLECTVEGTSNPNLYWYRQAAGRGLQLLFYSVGIGQISSEVPQNLSASRPQDRQFILSSKKLLLSDSGFYLCAWRHRLGTKNTEAFFGQGTRLTVV.

This clone was counted between two and nine times. This chain connects TRBV5-1 to TRBJ1-1; D gene ambiguous. Trimming removed 2 bases from V and 7 bases from J, with 12 bases in between. CDR1 is SGHRS, CDR2 YFSETQ, per germline. CDR3 size: 13 residues. The DNA of the CDR3 is TGCGCCAGCAGCTTACTGGATGAGGGTGAAGCTTTCTTT. Translation gives CASSLLDEGEAFF.

This chain connects TRBV10-3 to TRBJ1-6; TRBD1 matches at 8 bases. This CDR3 is built from 13 residues. Germline CDR1 and CDR2: ENHRY and SYGVKD. V was pared by 10 bases and J by 7 bases, with 6 bases of the junction left unmatched. CDR3: CATRTGYNSPLHF. Here the CDR3 DNA reads TGTGCCACACGGACAGGGTACAATTCACCCCTCCACTTT.

The genes are TRBV14 and TRBJ2-5; no clear D gene. This CDR3 is 14 amino acids long. The germline V gene encodes CDR1 SGHDN and CDR2 FVKESK. Trimming pared 1 base from V and 5 bases from J, leaving 11 bases between. The CDR3 here is CASSQGQKHETQYF. CDR3 DNA sequence: TGTGCCAGCAGCCAAGGTCAGAAACACGAGACCCAGTACTTC.

This clone was counted a few times. V gene TRBV6-4 combines with J gene TRBJ2-6; D remains ambiguous. V was pared by 3 bases and J by 0 bases, with 6 bases between. CDR3 length equals 15 residues. Per the germline V gene, CDR1 is MRHNA and CDR2 is SNTAGT. CDR3 DNA sequence: TGTGCCAGCAGTGAAGACAACTCTGGGGCCAACGTCCTGACTTTC. Protein product: CASSEDNSGANVLTF.

The gene calls are TRBV29-1 and TRBJ2-3; the match to TRBD2 covers 11 bases. This CDR3 spans 13 amino acids. Germline V gene data show CDR1 as SQVTM and CDR2 as ANQGSEA. The ends lost 8 bases at V and 3 bases at J; junction bases unmatched: 4. The CDR3 is CSLAGGSTDTQYF. CDR3 sequence (DNA): TGCAGCCTAGCGGGAGGATCGACAGATACGCAGTATTTT.

There are a few counts of this clone. V usage is TRBV29-1 and J usage is TRBJ2-7; D may be TRBD2 (6 bases). The CDR3 length is 14 residues. Trimming removed 7 bases at V and 4 bases at J, with 20 bases between. Per germline, CDR1 SQVTM and CDR2 ANQGSEA. This chain's CDR3 is CSAVIAGRIYEQYF. In nucleotides, the CDR3 is TGCAGCGCCGTTATCGCGGGACGGATATACGAGCAGTACTTC.

V usage is TRBV6-5 and J usage is TRBJ2-2; D gene uncertain. The V gene lost 1 base and the J gene lost 1 base, with 4 bases spanning the gap. The CDR3 spans 14 residues. The germline gives CDR1 MNHEY, CDR2 SVGAGI. The CDR3 DNA sequence: TGTGCCAGCAGTTACTTCGGGAACACCGGGGAGCTGTTTTTT. Its protein product is CASSYFGNTGELFF.